These 22 T cell receptor beta chains were sequenced from one sample in a study of CD8 T cells in Susac syndrome. Random hexamers were used to reverse transcribe the RNA input (0.5 to 1 ug). TCRdb called the immunoSEQ multiplex PCR reads again in MiXCR, with one record for every CDR3 protein. Of 400,000 or so distinct CDR3 sequences listed, more than 80% are singletons. What was sequenced was CD8+ T cells from PBMCs. These receptors all come from a human donor with multiple sclerosis.

The V gene is TRBV6-1, the J gene TRBJ1-5; 9 bases align to TRBD1. Trimming at V came to 2 bases and at J to 1 base, leaving 6 bases not matched to a gene. Germline-derived CDR1 and CDR2 are MNHNS and SASEGT. This CDR3 has 17 residues. CDR3: CASSEFGDRESNQPQHF. The CDR3 DNA sequence: TGTGCCAGCAGTGAATTTGGGGACAGGGAGAGCAATCAGCCCCAGCATTTT.

This clonotype has a single count. CDR3 residues: CASSVASGTSGELFF. CDR3 in DNA: TGTGCCAGCAGCGTAGCTAGCGGCACGAGCGGGGAGCTGTTTTTT. The chain couples TRBV9 to TRBJ2-2, with TRBD2 matching over 7 bases. Trimming took 0 bases from V and 7 from J; bases not matched to a gene: 6. The CDR3 consists of 15 residues. In germline, CDR1 is SGDLS, CDR2 YYNGEE.

The rearrangement links TRBV12-3 or TRBV12-4 to TRBJ2-7; no firm D call. The length of the CDR3 is 13 residues. V lost 8 bases to trimming and J lost 3 bases, with 14 bases between them. CDR3 amino acids: CASGMDRYYEQYF. The CDR3 coding sequence is TGTGCCAGCGGCATGGATCGATACTACGAGCAGTACTTC.

V and J are TRBV6-4 and TRBJ2-3; TRBD1 might be the D (6 bases). Germline V gene lookup returns CDR1 MRHNA and CDR2 SNTAGT. This CDR3 spans 15 amino acids. Trimming removed 5 bases at V and 2 bases at J, with 14 bases between. DNA for the CDR3: TGTGCCAGCAGTCAAACAGGGTCGTCCACAGATACGCAGTATTTT. Amino acids: CASSQTGSSTDTQYF.

This chain uses TRBV28 with TRBJ1-2, with 7 positions matching TRBD1. From germline, CDR1 is MDHEN and CDR2 SYDVKM. V gave up 3 bases and J gave up 8 bases; unmatched junction bases: 6. The length of the CDR3 is 13 residues. In DNA form, the CDR3 reads TGTGCCAGCAGTTTGGACAGGTTATGGGGCTACACCTTC. Translation: CASSLDRLWGYTF.

The gene calls are TRBV11-2 and TRBJ1-6, with D possibly TRBD1 on 6 matching bases. CDR3 length equals 18 residues. V lost 1 base to trimming and J lost 7 bases, with 20 bases between them. The V gene's germline CDR1 is SGHAT and CDR2 FQNNGV. CDR3 loop: CASSLVTPGQLNNSPLHF. The DNA of the CDR3 is TGTGCCAGCAGCTTAGTTACCCCCGGACAGCTAAACAATTCACCCCTCCACTTT. Variable domain in full (rest from reference TRBV11-2 and TRBJ1-6): EAGVAQSPRYKIIEKRQSVAFWCNPISGHATLYWYQQILGQGPKLLIQFQNNGVVDDSQLPKDRFSAERLKGVDSTLKIQPAKLEDSAVYLCASSLVTPGQLNNSPLHFGNGTRLTVT.

The chain combines TRBV27 with TRBJ2-7; 8 bases are a match to TRBD2. CDR3 length: 14 amino acids. Looked up from germline, CDR1 is MNHEY and CDR2 is SMNVEV (reference sequence). After removal of 5 bases from V and 3 bases from J, the junction contained 6 bases not matched to a gene. CDR3 residues: CASSEFGTSYEQYF. Here the CDR3 DNA reads TGTGCCAGCAGTGAATTCGGGACTAGCTACGAGCAGTACTTC.

This clonotype turned up a few times. The chain recombines TRBV2 with TRBJ1-1, with TRBD1 matching over 7 bases. V was pared by 8 bases and J by 0 bases, with 6 bases of the junction left unmatched. Germline-derived CDR1 and CDR2 are SNHLY and FYNNEI. The CDR3 spans 14 residues. As DNA, the CDR3 is TGTGCCAGCGGTAGGACAGGACTGAACACTGAAGCTTTCTTT. Encoded protein: CASGRTGLNTEAFF.

The chain joins TRBV18 to TRBJ2-5; D may match TRBD1 or TRBD2 (5 bases each). This CDR3 is 17 amino acids long. The V gene's germline CDR1 is KGHSH and CDR2 LQKENI. V was clipped by 3 bases and J by 5 bases, with 22 bases between them. This chain's CDR3 is CASSPPGGVQRKETQYF. In nucleotides, the CDR3 is TGTGCCAGCTCACCCCCTGGGGGAGTTCAGAGGAAGGAGACCCAGTACTTC.

The chain has TRBV29-1 and TRBJ2-1, with 8 bases matching TRBD2. The CDR3 is 13 residues long. After removal of 8 bases from V and 3 bases from J, the junction contained 6 bases not matched to a gene. Germline CDR1 and CDR2: SQVTM and ANQGSEA. CDR3 sequence: CSSQAGDYNEQFF. CDR3 nucleotide sequence: TGCAGCTCCCAAGCGGGGGACTACAATGAGCAGTTCTTC.

J is TRBJ2-2 and V is TRBV30, with unresolved D. Germline-derived CDR1 and CDR2 are GTSNPN and SVGIG (reference sequence). Trimming removed 0 bases at V and 1 base at J, with 9 bases between. This CDR3 is built from 15 residues. The CDR3 DNA sequence: TGTGCCTGGAGTGTAGGGCCGGTGAACACCGGGGAGCTGTTTTTT. This translates into CAWSVGPVNTGELFF.

This chain connects TRBV5-1 to TRBJ1-1, with 8 bases lining up with TRBD1. Germline V gene data show CDR1 as SGHRS and CDR2 as YFSETQ. The CDR3 totals 15 residues. With V trimmed by 3 bases and J by 1 base, 5 bases remained unmatched. This CDR3 is CASSYAGGANTEAFF. CDR3 in DNA: TGCGCCAGCAGCTACGCAGGGGGCGCGAACACTGAAGCTTTCTTT.

The CDR3 protein is CSASDSLNTEAFF. CDR3 coding DNA: TGCAGTGCTTCCGACAGCCTGAACACTGAAGCTTTCTTT. The chain uses TRBV20-1 and TRBJ1-1, with D possibly matching TRBD1 (5 bases). The ends were cut back, 5 bases at V and 0 bases at J, with 10 bases in the middle. The V gene's germline CDR1 is DFQATT and CDR2 SNEGSKA (reference sequence). This CDR3 comprises 13 residues.

The chain combines TRBV27 with TRBJ1-5; 9 bases are shared with TRBD1. The CDR3 loop spans 16 amino acids. The V segment lost 5 bases and the J segment 6 bases; nucleotides outside the gene matches: 11. CDR1 is MNHEY and CDR2 is SMNVEV in the germline V gene (reference sequence). The CDR3 sequence: CASSPRTGEAGQPQHF. The CDR3 coding sequence is TGTGCCAGCAGTCCGCGGACAGGGGAGGCGGGTCAGCCCCAGCATTTT.

This clonotype came up a few times. The chain joins TRBV27 to TRBJ1-1; possibly TRBD1 for D (5 bases). This CDR3 spans 14 amino acids. Trimming removed 3 bases at V and 2 bases at J, with 10 bases between. Looked up from germline, CDR1 is MNHEY and CDR2 is SMNVEV (reference sequence). DNA for the CDR3: TGTGCCAGCAGTTTTGGGACGGTCAACACTGAAGCTTTCTTT. This codes for CASSFGTVNTEAFF.

J is TRBJ2-5 and V is TRBV3-1, with 7 bases identical to TRBD1. The CDR3 is 15 residues long. The trim removed 0 bases at V and 5 bases at J, leaving 6 bases unmatched. CDR1 is LGHDT and CDR2 is YNNKEL in the germline V gene (reference sequence). The CDR3: CASSQDRARGETQYF. CDR3 bases: TGTGCCAGCAGCCAAGATCGGGCCAGGGGGGAGACCCAGTACTTC.

The chain is built from TRBV20-1 and TRBJ2-1; tentative D call: TRBD2 (5 bases). The V and J ends lost 0 bases and 5 bases respectively, with 14 bases between them. CDR3 size: 15 residues. Germline values: CDR1 DFQATT, CDR2 SNEGSKA (reference sequence). The CDR3 loop reads CSARDFREGNNEQFF. In nucleotides, the CDR3 is TGCAGTGCTAGAGATTTTCGAGAGGGCAACAATGAGCAGTTCTTC.

The chain is built from TRBV20-1 and TRBJ2-1, with D perhaps given as TRBD1 or TRBD2 (5 bases each). This CDR3 has 14 amino acids. The V gene's germline CDR1 is DFQATT and CDR2 SNEGSKA (reference sequence). V gave up 1 base and J gave up 3 bases, with 10 bases separating them. The CDR3 DNA reads as TGCAGTGCTAGAGGCAGGGACGGCTACAATGAGCAGTTCTTC. It encodes CSARGRDGYNEQFF.

The J gene is TRBJ1-1, the V gene TRBV20-1, with D unclear. The CDR3 length is 12 residues. Trimming pared 0 bases from V and 5 bases from J, leaving 7 bases between. Germline V gene data show CDR1 as DFQATT and CDR2 as SNEGSKA (reference sequence). CDR3 in amino acids: CSARDSGTEAFF. The CDR3 DNA reads TGCAGTGCTAGAGATTCTGGGACTGAAGCTTTCTTT.

The rearrangement uses TRBV11-2 and TRBJ2-3, with 9 positions matching TRBD2. The CDR3 sequence is 16 residues long. Losses at the gene ends were 5 bases for V and 3 bases for J; bases not matched to a gene: 9. Germline assignment: CDR1 SGHAT and CDR2 FQNNGV. The CDR3 loop is CASSPRVAGATDTQYF. DNA for the CDR3: TGTGCCAGCAGCCCCCGGGTAGCGGGAGCGACAGATACGCAGTATTTT.

The chain employs TRBV3-1 and TRBJ2-7, with no clear D. The CDR3 is 13 amino acids. Looked up from germline, CDR1 is LGHDT and CDR2 is YNNKEL (reference sequence). Trimming removed 0 bases from V and 5 bases from J, with 8 bases in between. The DNA of the CDR3 is TGTGCCAGCAGCCAAGATGAGGCCCACGAGCAGTACTTC. It yields the protein CASSQDEAHEQYF.

This chain joins TRBV20-1 and TRBJ2-1, with 8 bases that match TRBD2. The length of the CDR3 is 16 residues. The trim removed 4 bases at V and 8 bases at J, leaving 16 bases unmatched. Germline V CDR1 and CDR2: DFQATT, SNEGSKA (reference sequence). The CDR3 nucleotides read TGCAGTGCTAAAAGCGTTGCCGGGAGGGTACTCGATGAGCAGTTCTTC. Protein: CSAKSVAGRVLDEQFF.